This record concerns one T cell receptor (beta chain) sequence. The data derive from a study of CD8 T cells in Susac syndrome. V lost 7 bases and J lost 5; bases outside the gene matches: 12. Germline CDR1 and CDR2: MNHEY and SMNVEV (reference sequence). The CDR3 length is 16 residues. The controls, all healthy donors, were matched for age and sex. TEMRA cells were FACS-enriched, unlike CD8+ and CD4+ T cells, which were negatively isolated. The RNA, 0.5 to 1 ug, was put through reverse transcription using random hexamers. By means of immunoSEQ multiplex PCR, TCR beta CDR3 spanning 54 Vbeta and 13 Jbeta underwent amplification. TCRdb independently ran MiXCR on the immunoSEQ multiplex PCR reads; one entry per CDR3 protein. The profile shows more than 100,000 distinct CDR3 sequences, nearly 95% of them singletons.

Sequencing used CD4+ T cells from PBMCs. This chain links TRBV27 with TRBJ2-2; 8 bases fit TRBD2. This TCR was recovered from a human donor in good health. CDR3 DNA sequence: TGTGCCAGCACCCCAGCGGGGGAGGGCCGGACCGGGGAGCTGTTTTTT. Translating gives CASTPAGEGRTGELFF.